This entry lists 17 T cell receptor beta chains sequenced from one sample in a study of T cell responses to AZD1222 COVID-19 vaccine. Using immunoSEQ multiplex PCR, the repertoire was profiled, and TCRdb retains in-frame clones only, with some absent. The sample holds about 34,000 clones, 75% to 85% seen once. The material sequenced was peripheral blood, taken 28 days after the second AZD1222 dose. The source is an adult who received the AZD1222 COVID-19 vaccine.

The chain combines TRBV24-1 with TRBJ2-3, with 12 bases matching TRBD1. Losses at the gene ends were 3 bases for V and 4 bases for J; bases not matched to a gene: 4. This CDR3 has 16 amino acids. Germline CDR1 KGHDR, CDR2 SFDVKD. CDR3 coding DNA: TGTGCCACCAGTGATCTGGGACAGGGGGCGTCAGATACGCAGTATTTT. As protein: CATSDLGQGASDTQYF.

The chain combines TRBV7-8 with TRBJ2-1, with TRBD2 matching 9 bases. The germline CDR1 and CDR2 sequences are SGHVS and FQNEAQ. There are 17 residues in the CDR3. The ends lost 5 bases at V and 0 bases at J; junction bases unmatched: 8. The CDR3 is CASSRERAGGSYNEQFF. The CDR3 region has the DNA TGTGCCAGCAGCCGAGAACGAGCGGGGGGCTCCTACAATGAGCAGTTCTTC.

This clone was seen just once. The chain recombines TRBV6-4 with TRBJ2-4; TRBD2 matches at 13 bases. The J segment lost 0 bases and the V segment lost 6 bases, leaving 11 bases of the junction unmatched. This CDR3 region has 19 residues. Looked up from germline, CDR1 is MRHNA and CDR2 is SNTAGT. Written as DNA, the CDR3 is TGTGCCAGCAGCTTACTAGCGGGAGGGCCCTCCGGAGCCAAAAACATTCAGTACTTC. Its translation is CASSLLAGGPSGAKNIQYF.

This rearrangement joins TRBV9 to TRBJ2-3; TRBD2 matches 11 bases. Germline V lookup: CDR1 SGDLS, CDR2 YYNGEE. V gave up 3 bases and J gave up 4 bases; unmatched junction bases: 7. The CDR3 covers 16 residues. CDR3 sequence reads: CASSARLAGYADTQYF. The CDR3 DNA follows: TGTGCCAGCAGCGCCCGACTAGCGGGATACGCAGATACGCAGTATTTT.

The chain carries TRBV3-1 (or the pseudogene TRBV3-2) and TRBJ2-1; 11 bases fit TRBD2. This CDR3 has 17 amino acids. With V trimmed by 0 bases and J by 4 bases, 5 bases remained unmatched. CDR1 is LGHDT, CDR2 YNNKEL, per germline (reference sequence). CDR3 bases: TGTGCCAGCAGCCAAGAAAGCACTAGCGGGAGTTACAATGAGCAGTTCTTC. Amino acids: CASSQESTSGSYNEQFF.

The chain employs TRBV3-1 (or the pseudogene TRBV3-2) and TRBJ1-2; no definite D call. Trimming pared 4 bases from V and 8 bases from J, leaving 14 bases between. Per germline, CDR1 LGHDT and CDR2 YNNKEL (reference sequence). This CDR3 spans 13 amino acids. The CDR3 nucleotides read TGTGCCAGCAGCCGAGGAAGGTTCTCGGGCTACACCTTC. Encoded protein: CASSRGRFSGYTF.

The chain couples TRBV7-2 to TRBJ1-5, with 7 bases fitting TRBD1. CDR1 SGHTA and CDR2 FQGNSA come from the germline V gene. Trimming at V came to 1 base and at J to 2 bases, leaving 8 bases not matched to a gene. The CDR3 spans 17 residues. This CDR3 reads CASSLVGGGRGNQPQHF. Written as DNA, the CDR3 is TGTGCCAGCAGCTTAGTCGGAGGGGGCAGGGGCAATCAGCCCCAGCATTTT.

This chain uses TRBV12-5 with TRBJ2-1, with 7 bases matching TRBD2. Trimming at V came to 10 bases and at J to 4 bases, leaving 7 bases not matched to a gene. The length of the CDR3 is 13 residues. CDR1 is LGHNT, CDR2 FRNRAP, per germline. The CDR3 region has the DNA TGTGCTACCGCGGGGGAGGGATACAATGAGCAGTTCTTC. It encodes CATAGEGYNEQFF.

J is TRBJ2-5 and V is TRBV6-5; D perhaps matches TRBD1 (5 bases). CDR3 length: 13 residues. Between the trimmed V and J ends, which lost 7 bases and 4 bases, there was a span of 13 bases. Germline V CDR1 and CDR2: MNHEY, SVGAGI. CDR3 coding DNA: TGTGCCAGCACCCCAGCTAGGGGAGAGACCCAGTACTTC. This sequence encodes CASTPARGETQYF.

The chain uses TRBV6-5 and TRBJ1-4; 7 nucleotides line up with TRBD1. The CDR3 is made up of 15 amino acids. Per germline, CDR1 MNHEY and CDR2 SVGAGI. V lost 2 bases, J lost 7 bases, and 7 bases stayed unmatched. The CDR3, as DNA: TGTGCCAGCAGTTACCTCTCAGGGGGTCGTGAAAAACTGTTTTTT. Its translation is CASSYLSGGREKLFF.

CDR3 protein: CASSKDRGAGPTEAFF. In DNA, the CDR3 is TGTGCCAGCAGCAAAGATCGCGGGGCGGGTCCAACTGAAGCTTTCTTT. This sequence joins TRBV21-1 and TRBJ1-1. TRBV21-1 is given as a pseudogene. There are 16 residues in the CDR3.

This chain links TRBV24-1 with TRBJ2-5; D might be TRBD1 or TRBD2, each matching 5 bases. The germline V gene encodes CDR1 KGHDR and CDR2 SFDVKD. The CDR3 is 14 residues long. Trimming pared 1 base from V and 5 bases from J, leaving 10 bases between. CDR3 protein: CATSDFRGEETQYF. CDR3 coding DNA: TGTGCCACCAGTGATTTCCGGGGCGAGGAGACCCAGTACTTC.

The chain is built from TRBV15 and TRBJ1-5, with D maybe TRBD1 (5 bases). The V end lost 0 bases, the J end lost 4 bases, and 13 bases lay between the germline ends. The CDR3 consists of 16 residues. CDR1 and CDR2 (germline): LNHNV, YYDKDF (reference sequence). The CDR3 here is CATSRDDPGWNQPQHF. The CDR3 nucleotides read TGTGCCACCAGCAGAGATGACCCAGGGTGGAATCAGCCCCAGCATTTT.

The chain combines TRBV2 with TRBJ1-5, with a possible D match to TRBD1 (5 bases). Germline V gene data show CDR1 as SNHLY and CDR2 as FYNNEI. The CDR3 is 15 amino acids. V was trimmed by 8 bases and J by 4 bases, leaving 18 bases between them. The CDR3 protein is CASRLQELGNQPQHF. The CDR3 DNA reads as TGTGCCAGCCGGTTACAGGAGTTGGGGAATCAGCCCCAGCATTTT.

The chain joins TRBV7-3 to TRBJ2-1; 8 bases match TRBD2. The ends lost 4 bases at V and 0 bases at J; junction bases unmatched: 11. The CDR3 covers 18 residues. Germline V gene data show CDR1 as SGHTA and CDR2 as FQGTGA. In DNA, the CDR3 is TGTGCCAGCAGCTATTCCGGGACTAGTCTGAGCTCCTACAATGAGCAGTTCTTC. Protein sequence: CASSYSGTSLSSYNEQFF.

J is TRBJ1-1 and V is TRBV30, with 10 bases aligning to TRBD1. The ends lost 2 bases at V and 5 bases at J; junction bases unmatched: 11. The CDR3 sequence is 16 residues long. Germline loops: CDR1 GTSNPN, CDR2 SVGIG (reference sequence). As DNA, the CDR3 is TGTGCCTGGAGTCACTCGGGACAGGGGCAGGAGACTGAAGCTTTCTTT. This codes for CAWSHSGQGQETEAFF.

The chain couples TRBV7-2 to TRBJ2-5; no firm D call. The V end lost 5 bases, the J end lost 3 bases, and 10 bases lay between the germline ends. Germline V gene data show CDR1 as SGHTA and CDR2 as FQGNSA. CDR3 length: 13 amino acids. The DNA of the CDR3 is TGTGCCAGCAGCCTCCGGATGAAAGAGACCCAGTACTTC. Its protein product is CASSLRMKETQYF.